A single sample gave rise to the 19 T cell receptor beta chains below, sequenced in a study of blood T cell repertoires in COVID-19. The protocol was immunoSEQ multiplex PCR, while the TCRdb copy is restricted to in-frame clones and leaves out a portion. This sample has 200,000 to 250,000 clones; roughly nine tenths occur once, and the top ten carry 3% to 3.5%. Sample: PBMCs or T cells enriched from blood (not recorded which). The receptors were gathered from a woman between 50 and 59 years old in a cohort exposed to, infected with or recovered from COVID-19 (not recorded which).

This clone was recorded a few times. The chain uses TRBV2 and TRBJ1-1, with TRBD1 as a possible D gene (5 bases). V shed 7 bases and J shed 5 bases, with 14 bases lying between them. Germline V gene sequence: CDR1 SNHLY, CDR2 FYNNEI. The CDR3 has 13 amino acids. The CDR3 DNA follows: TGTGCCAGCAATTACGCAGGGCCGACTGAAGCTTTCTTT. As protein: CASNYAGPTEAFF.

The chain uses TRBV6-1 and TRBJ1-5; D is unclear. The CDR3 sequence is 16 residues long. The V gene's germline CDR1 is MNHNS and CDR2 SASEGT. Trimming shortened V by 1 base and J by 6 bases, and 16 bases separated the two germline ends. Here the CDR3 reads CASSEGYGVGSQPQHF. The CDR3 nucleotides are TGTGCCAGCAGTGAAGGTTACGGGGTGGGTAGTCAGCCCCAGCATTTT.

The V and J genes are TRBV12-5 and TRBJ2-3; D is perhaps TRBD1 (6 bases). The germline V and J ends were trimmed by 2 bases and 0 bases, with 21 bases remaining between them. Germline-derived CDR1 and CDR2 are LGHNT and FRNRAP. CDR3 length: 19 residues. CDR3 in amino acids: CASGLYLGARVTSTDTQYF. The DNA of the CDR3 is TGTGCTAGTGGTTTGTACTTGGGGGCTAGGGTAACTAGCACAGATACGCAGTATTTT.

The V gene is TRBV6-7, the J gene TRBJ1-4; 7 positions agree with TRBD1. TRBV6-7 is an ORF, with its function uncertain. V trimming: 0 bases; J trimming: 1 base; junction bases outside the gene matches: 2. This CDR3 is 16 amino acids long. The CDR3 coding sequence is TGTGCCAGCAGTTACTCGAACAGGGGAACTAATGAAAAACTGTTTTTT. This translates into CASSYSNRGTNEKLFF.

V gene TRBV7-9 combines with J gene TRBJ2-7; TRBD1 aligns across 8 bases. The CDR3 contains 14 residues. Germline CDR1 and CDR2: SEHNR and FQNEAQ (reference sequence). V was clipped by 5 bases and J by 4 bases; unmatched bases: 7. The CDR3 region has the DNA TGTGCCAGCAGCCGTGGACAGGGTCCATACGAGCAGTACTTC. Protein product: CASSRGQGPYEQYF.

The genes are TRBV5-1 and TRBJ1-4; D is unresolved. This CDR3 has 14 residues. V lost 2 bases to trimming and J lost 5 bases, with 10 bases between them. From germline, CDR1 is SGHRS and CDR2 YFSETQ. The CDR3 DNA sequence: TGCGCCAGCAGCTTATCCATGGGCAATGAAAAACTGTTTTTT. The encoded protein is CASSLSMGNEKLFF.

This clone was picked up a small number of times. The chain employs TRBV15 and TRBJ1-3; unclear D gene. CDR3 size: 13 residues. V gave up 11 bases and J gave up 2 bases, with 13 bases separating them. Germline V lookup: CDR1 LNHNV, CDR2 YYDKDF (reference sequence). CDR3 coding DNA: TGTGCCTCAGCTGGCACTACTGGAAACACCATATATTTT. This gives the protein CASAGTTGNTIYF.

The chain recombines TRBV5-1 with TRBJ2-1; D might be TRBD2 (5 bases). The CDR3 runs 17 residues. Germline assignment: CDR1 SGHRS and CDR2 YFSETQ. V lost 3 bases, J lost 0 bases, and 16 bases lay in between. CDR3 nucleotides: TGCGCCAGCAGCTACCAAAGCGGTGCAGGCTCCTACAATGAGCAGTTCTTC. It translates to CASSYQSGAGSYNEQFF.

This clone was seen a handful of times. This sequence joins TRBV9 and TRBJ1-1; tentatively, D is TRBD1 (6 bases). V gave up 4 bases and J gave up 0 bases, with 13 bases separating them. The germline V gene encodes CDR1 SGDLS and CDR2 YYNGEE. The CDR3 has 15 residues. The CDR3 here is CASSPRTDMNTEAFF. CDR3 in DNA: TGTGCCAGCAGCCCCCGGACAGACATGAACACTGAAGCTTTCTTT.

Here the CDR3 DNA reads TGTGCCAGCAGCTTATCTCGGGACATAAATGAAGCTTTCTTT. Translation gives CASSLSRDINEAFF. V usage is TRBV7-3 and J usage is TRBJ1-1, with D maybe TRBD1 (6 bases). Per the germline V gene, CDR1 is SGHTA and CDR2 is FQGTGA. This CDR3 is 14 amino acids long. The V and J ends lost 2 bases and 7 bases respectively, with 14 bases between them.

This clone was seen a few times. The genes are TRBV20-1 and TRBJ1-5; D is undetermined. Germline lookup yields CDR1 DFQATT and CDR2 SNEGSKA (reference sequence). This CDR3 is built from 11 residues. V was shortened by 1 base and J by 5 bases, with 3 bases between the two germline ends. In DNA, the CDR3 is TGCAGTGCTAGAGGAGATCAGCCCCAGCATTTT. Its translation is CSARGDQPQHF.

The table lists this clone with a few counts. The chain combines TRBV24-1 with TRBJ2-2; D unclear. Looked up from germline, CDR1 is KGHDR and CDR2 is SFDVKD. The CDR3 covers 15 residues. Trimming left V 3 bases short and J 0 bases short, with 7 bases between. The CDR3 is CATSDIAPNTGELFF. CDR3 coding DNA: TGTGCCACCAGTGATATAGCTCCGAACACCGGGGAGCTGTTTTTT.

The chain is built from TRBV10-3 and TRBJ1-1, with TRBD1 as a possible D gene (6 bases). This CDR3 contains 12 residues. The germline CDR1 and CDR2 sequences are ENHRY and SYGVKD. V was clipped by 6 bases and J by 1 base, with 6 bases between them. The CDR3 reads CAIRTGNTEAFF. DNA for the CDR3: TGTGCCATCAGGACAGGGAACACTGAAGCTTTCTTT.

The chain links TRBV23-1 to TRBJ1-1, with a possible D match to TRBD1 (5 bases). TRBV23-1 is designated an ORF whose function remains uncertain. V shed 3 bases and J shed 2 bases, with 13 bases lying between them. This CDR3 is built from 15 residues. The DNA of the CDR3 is TGCGCCAGCAGTCAGTCCTCAGGGCGCAACACTGAAGCTTTCTTT. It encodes CASSQSSGRNTEAFF.

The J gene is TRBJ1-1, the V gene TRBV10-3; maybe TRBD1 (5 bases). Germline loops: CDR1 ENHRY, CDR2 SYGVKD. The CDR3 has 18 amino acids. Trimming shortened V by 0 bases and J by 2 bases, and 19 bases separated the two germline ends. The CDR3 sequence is CAISESSQGRGKNTEAFF. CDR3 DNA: TGTGCCATCAGTGAGTCAAGCCAGGGAAGGGGAAAAAACACTGAAGCTTTCTTT.

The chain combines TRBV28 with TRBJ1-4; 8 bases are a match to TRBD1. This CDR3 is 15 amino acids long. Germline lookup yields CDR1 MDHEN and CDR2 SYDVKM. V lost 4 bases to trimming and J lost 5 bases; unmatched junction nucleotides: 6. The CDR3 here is CASSSATGGNEKLFF. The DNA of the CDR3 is TGTGCCAGCAGTTCCGCTACAGGGGGGAATGAAAAACTGTTTTTT. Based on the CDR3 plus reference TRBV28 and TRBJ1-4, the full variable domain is DVKVTQSSRYLVKRTGEKVFLECVQDMDHENMFWYRQDPGLGLRLIYFSYDVKMKEKGDIPEGYSVSREKKERFSLILESASTNQTSMYLCASSSATGGNEKLFFGSGTQLSVL.

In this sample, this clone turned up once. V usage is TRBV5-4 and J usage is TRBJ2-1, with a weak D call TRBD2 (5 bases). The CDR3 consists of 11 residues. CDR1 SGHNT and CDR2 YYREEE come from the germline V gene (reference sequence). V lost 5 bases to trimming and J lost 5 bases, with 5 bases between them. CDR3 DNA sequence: TGTGCCAGCAGGACTAACAATGAGCAGTTCTTC. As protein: CASRTNNEQFF.

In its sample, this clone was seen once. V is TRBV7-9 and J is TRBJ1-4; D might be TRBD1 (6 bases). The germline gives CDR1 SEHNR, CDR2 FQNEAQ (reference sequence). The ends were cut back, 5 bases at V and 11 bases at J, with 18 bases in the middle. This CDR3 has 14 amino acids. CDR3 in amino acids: CASSRDTIMSKLFF. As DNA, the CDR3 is TGTGCCAGCAGCCGGGACACCATAATGAGTAAACTGTTTTTT.

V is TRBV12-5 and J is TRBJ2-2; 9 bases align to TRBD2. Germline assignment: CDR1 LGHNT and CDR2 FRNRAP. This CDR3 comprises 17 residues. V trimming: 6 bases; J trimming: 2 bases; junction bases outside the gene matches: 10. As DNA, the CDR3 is TGTGCTAGTGGCCCCCCACTAGCGGGTACCAACACCGGGGAGCTGTTTTTT. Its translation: CASGPPLAGTNTGELFF.